This TCR beta chain emerged from a study of blood T cell repertoires in COVID-19. Looking at the study overall: Sites across the United States, Italy and Spain contributed samples from acute and convalescent COVID-19.

In the original workflow: The authors estimated nucleated cell counts from reference gene primer amplification. Generated by immunoSEQ multiplex PCR, the TCRdb table keeps only in-frame clones and is missing some. Clonal size and the V and J genes are those of that table, whereas D and trimming came from the DNA. The sample includes 55,000 or so clones, approximately 91% seen only once; the top ten take 7.5% to 8.5%. The CDR3 covers 15 residues. In germline, CDR1 is LNHDA, CDR2 SQIVND (reference sequence). Trimming pared 0 bases from V and 2 bases from J, leaving 11 bases between. This receptor was taken from a man between 60 and 75 years old with active COVID-19. The chain recombines TRBV19 with TRBJ2-7; possibly TRBD2 for D (5 bases). Sequenced: peripheral blood. As DNA, the CDR3 is TGTGCCAGTAGTATAGATCCCAGCGGTGCCTACGAGCAGTACTTC. Residues: CASSIDPSGAYEQYF.